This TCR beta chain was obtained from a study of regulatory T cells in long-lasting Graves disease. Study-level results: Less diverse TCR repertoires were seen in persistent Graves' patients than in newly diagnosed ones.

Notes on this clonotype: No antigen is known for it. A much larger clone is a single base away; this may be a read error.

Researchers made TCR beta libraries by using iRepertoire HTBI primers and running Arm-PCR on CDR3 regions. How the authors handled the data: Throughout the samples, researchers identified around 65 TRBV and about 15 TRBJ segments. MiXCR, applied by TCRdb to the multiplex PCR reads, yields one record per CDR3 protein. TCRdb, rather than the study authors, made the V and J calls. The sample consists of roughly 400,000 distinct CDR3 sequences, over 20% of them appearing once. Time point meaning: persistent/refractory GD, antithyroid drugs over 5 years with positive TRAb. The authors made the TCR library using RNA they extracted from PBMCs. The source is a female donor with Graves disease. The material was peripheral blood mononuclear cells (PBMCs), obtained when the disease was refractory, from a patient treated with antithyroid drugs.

In DNA form, the CDR3 reads TGTGCCAGCAGCCCCCCCGGCGACACCGGGGAGCTGTTTTTT. Translation: CASSPPGDTGELFF. The chain combines TRBV28 with TRBJ2-2; D unresolved. The V gene's germline CDR1 is MDHEN and CDR2 SYDVKM. The CDR3 spans 14 residues. Trimming took 6 bases from V and 3 from J, leaving 11 bases between them.